The following is a T cell receptor beta chain sequence with its context. The data were obtained in a study of blood T cell repertoires in COVID-19. Study at large: The United States, Italy and Spain supplied acute and convalescent COVID-19 samples. Sources were T cells, B-cell-depleted T cells, or PBMCs; the material itself was cDNA or gDNA.

Per the authors' pipeline: Counts of nucleated cells, estimated from reference gene primer amplification, were obtained. Only in-frame clones appear in the TCRdb table, and some are missing; sequencing was by immunoSEQ multiplex PCR. Clonal size and the V and J genes are those of that table, whereas D and trimming came from the DNA. The data show about 220,000 clones, approximately 82% seen once. Sequenced sample: peripheral blood. This TCR came from an elderly woman with acute or convalescent COVID-19.

Here the CDR3 DNA reads TGTGCCAGCAGCTCCACCCGGGGTCGCCTTTCCTACGAGCAGTACTTC. Translated, it gives CASSSTRGRLSYEQYF. The V call is TRBV11-2, the J call TRBJ2-7; possibly TRBD2 for D (5 bases). Trimming took off 4 bases at V and 1 base at J, with 17 bases between the two ends. The CDR3 has 16 amino acids. Germline lookup yields CDR1 SGHAT and CDR2 FQNNGV.